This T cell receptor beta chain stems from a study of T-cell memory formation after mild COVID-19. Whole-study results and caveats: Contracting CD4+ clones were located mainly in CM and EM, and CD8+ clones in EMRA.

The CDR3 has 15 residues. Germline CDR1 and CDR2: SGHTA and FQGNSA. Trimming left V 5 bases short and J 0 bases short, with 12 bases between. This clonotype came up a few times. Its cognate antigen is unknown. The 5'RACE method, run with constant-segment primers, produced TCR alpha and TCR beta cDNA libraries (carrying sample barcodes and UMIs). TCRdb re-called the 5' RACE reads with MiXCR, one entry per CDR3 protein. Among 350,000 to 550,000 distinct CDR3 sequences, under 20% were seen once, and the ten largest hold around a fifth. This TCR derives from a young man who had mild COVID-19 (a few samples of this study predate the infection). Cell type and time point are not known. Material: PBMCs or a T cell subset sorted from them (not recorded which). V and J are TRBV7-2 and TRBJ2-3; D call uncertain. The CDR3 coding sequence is TGTGCCAGCAGCCCGCGCGTAGCTAGCACAGATACGCAGTATTTT. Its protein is CASSPRVASTDTQYF.